One TCR beta chain is described in this entry. These data come from a study of control samples from healthy donors and cancer patients. TCRdb's copy holds only in-frame clones and misses some; the assay was immunoSEQ multiplex PCR. The sample includes under 450,000 clones, 75% to 95% of them seen just once. CDR3 length: 14 residues. J was trimmed by 4 bases and V by 6 bases; bases with no gene match: 8. Germline assignment: CDR1 LNHDA and CDR2 SQIVND (reference sequence). J is TRBJ2-7 and V is TRBV19, with 8 bases lining up with TRBD1. The sample taken for sequencing was PBMCs. The clonotype was recovered from a man aged 35 to 55 with head and neck cancer. The CDR3 sequence: CASRLQGGEYEQYF. In nucleotides, the CDR3 is TGTGCCAGTAGGCTACAGGGGGGAGAATACGAGCAGTACTTC.